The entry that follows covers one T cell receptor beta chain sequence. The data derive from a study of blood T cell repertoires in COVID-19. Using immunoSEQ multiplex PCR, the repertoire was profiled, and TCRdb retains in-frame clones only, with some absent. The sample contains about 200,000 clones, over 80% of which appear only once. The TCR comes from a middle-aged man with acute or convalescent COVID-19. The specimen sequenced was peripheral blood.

CDR3: CASSKAGHTFNTEAFF. The CDR3 nucleotides are TGTGCCAGCAGCAAAGCGGGACATACATTCAACACTGAAGCTTTCTTT. The chain uses TRBV21-1 and TRBJ1-1; the table assigns TRBD1, which was not confirmed against the DNA. TRBV21-1 is a recognized pseudogene. This CDR3 contains 16 residues.